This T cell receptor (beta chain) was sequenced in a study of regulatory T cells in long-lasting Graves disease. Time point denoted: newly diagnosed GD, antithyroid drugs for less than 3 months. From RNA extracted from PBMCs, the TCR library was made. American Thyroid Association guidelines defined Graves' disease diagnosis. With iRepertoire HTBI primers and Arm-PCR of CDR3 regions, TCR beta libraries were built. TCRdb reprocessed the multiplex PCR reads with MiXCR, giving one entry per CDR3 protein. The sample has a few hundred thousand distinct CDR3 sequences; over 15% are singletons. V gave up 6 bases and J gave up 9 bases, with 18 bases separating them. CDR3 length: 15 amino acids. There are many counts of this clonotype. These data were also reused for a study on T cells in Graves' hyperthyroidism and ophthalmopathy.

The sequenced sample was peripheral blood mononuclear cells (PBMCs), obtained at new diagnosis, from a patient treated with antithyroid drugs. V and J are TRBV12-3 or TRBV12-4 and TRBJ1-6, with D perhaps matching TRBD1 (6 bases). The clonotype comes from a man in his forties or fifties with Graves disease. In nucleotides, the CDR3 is TGTGCCAGCAGCCCCCAGGGGAGTAATAGTTCACCCCTCCACTTT. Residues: CASSPQGSNSSPLHF.